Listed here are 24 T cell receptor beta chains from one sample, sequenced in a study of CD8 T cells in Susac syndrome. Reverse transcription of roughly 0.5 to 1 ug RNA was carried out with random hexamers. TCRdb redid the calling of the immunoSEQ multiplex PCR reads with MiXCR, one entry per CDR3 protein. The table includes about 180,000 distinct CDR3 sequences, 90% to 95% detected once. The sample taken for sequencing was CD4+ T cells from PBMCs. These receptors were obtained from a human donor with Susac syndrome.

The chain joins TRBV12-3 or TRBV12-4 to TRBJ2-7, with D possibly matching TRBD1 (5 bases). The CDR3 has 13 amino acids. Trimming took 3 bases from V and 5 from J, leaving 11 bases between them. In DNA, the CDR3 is TGTGCCAGCAGTTTTACAGGTATCGACGAGCAGTACTTC. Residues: CASSFTGIDEQYF.

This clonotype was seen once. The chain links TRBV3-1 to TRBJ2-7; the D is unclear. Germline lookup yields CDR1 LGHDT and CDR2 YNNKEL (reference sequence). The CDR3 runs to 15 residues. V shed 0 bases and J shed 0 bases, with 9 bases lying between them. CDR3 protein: CASSQDPNSSYEQYF. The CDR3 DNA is TGTGCCAGCAGCCAAGATCCGAACAGCTCCTACGAGCAGTACTTC.

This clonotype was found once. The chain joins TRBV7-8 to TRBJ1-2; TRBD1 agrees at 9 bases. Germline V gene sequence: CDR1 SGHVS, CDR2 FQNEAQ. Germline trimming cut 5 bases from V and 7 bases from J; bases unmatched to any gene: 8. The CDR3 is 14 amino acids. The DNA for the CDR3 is TGTGCCAGCAGCCCCCGGGACAGGGTAATTGGCTACACCTTC. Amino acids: CASSPRDRVIGYTF.

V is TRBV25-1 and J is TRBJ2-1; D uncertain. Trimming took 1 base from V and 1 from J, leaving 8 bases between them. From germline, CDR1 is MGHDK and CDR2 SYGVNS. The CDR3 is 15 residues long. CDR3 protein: CASSELPDSYNEQFF. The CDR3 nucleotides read TGTGCCAGCAGTGAATTACCCGATTCCTACAATGAGCAGTTCTTC.

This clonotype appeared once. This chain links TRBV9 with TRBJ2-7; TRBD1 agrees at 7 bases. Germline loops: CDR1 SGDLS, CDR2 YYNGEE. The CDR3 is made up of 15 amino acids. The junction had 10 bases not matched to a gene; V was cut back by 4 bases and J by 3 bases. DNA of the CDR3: TGTGCCAGCAGCACCGCCCTAGGGGGCGTCTACGAGCAGTACTTC. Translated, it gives CASSTALGGVYEQYF.

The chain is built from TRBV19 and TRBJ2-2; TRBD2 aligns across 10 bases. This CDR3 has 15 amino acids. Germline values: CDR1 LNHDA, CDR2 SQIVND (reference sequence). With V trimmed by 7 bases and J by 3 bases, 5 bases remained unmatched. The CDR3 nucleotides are TGTGCCAGTAATCTAGCGGGGGCCCACACCGGGGAGCTGTTTTTT. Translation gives CASNLAGAHTGELFF.

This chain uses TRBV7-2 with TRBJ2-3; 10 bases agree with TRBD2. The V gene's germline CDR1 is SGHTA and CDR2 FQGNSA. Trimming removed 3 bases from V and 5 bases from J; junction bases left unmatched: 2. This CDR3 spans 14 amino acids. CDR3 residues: CASSFRTSGDTQYF. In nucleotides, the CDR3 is TGTGCCAGCAGCTTCCGGACTAGCGGAGATACGCAGTATTTT.

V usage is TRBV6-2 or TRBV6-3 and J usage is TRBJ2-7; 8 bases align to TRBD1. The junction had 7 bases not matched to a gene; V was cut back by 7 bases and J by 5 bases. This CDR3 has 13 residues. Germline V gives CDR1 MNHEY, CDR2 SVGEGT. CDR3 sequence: CASNLDRDDEQYF. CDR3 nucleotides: TGTGCCAGCAATCTGGACAGGGACGACGAGCAGTACTTC.

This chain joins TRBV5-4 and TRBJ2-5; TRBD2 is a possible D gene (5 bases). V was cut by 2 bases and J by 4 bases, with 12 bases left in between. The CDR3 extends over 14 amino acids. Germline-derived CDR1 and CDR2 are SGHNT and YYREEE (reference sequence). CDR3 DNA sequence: TGTGCCAGCAGCTTCGGAGCGGCCGGAGAGACCCAGTACTTC. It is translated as CASSFGAAGETQYF.

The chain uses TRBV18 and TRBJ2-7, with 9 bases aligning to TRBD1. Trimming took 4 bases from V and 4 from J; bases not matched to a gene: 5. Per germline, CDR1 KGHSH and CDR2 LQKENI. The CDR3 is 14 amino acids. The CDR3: CASSRTDRGYEQYF. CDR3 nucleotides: TGTGCCAGCTCACGGACGGACAGGGGTTACGAGCAGTACTTC.

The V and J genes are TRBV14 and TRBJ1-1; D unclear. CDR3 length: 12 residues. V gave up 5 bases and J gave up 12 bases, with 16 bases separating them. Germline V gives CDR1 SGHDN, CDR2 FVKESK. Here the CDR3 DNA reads TGTGCCAGCAGCTCCAGTTGGAGGGCGCCTTTCTTT. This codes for CASSSSWRAPFF.

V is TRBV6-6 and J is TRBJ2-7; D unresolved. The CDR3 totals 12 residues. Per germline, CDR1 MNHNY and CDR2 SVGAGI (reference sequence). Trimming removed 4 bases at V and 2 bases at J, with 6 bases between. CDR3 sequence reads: CASSSTTYEQYF. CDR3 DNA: TGTGCCAGCAGTTCTACAACCTACGAGCAGTACTTC.

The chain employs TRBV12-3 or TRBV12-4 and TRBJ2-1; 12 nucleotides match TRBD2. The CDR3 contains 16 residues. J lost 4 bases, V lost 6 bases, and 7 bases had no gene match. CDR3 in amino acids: CASSFSTSGGYNEQFF. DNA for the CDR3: TGTGCCAGCAGCTTCTCGACTAGCGGGGGATACAATGAGCAGTTCTTC.

The CDR3 loop reads CSANPDSQYF. CDR3 coding DNA: TGCAGTGCTAATCCGGACTCGCAGTATTTT. The J gene is TRBJ2-3, the V gene TRBV20-1; perhaps TRBD2 as D (5 bases). This CDR3 is built from 10 residues. Germline CDR1 DFQATT, CDR2 SNEGSKA (reference sequence). V gave up 4 bases and J gave up 10 bases, with 9 bases separating them.

The CDR3 is CASSTYNQPQHF. Here the CDR3 DNA reads TGTGCCAGCAGCACTTACAATCAGCCCCAGCATTTT. The chain uses TRBV7-2 and TRBJ1-5; no reliable D call. Trimming took 5 bases from V and 3 from J, leaving 5 bases between them. The CDR3 consists of 12 residues. The germline gives CDR1 SGHTA, CDR2 FQGNSA.

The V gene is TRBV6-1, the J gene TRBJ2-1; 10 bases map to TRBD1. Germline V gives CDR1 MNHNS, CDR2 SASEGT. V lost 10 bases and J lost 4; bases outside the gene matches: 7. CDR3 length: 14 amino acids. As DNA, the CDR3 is TGTGCCACCAGGGGGACAGGGGCATACAATGAGCAGTTCTTC. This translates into CATRGTGAYNEQFF.

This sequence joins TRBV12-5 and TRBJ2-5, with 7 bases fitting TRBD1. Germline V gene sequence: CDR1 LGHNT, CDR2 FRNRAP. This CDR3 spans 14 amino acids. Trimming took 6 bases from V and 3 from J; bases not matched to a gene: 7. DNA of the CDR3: TGTGCTAGTGGCACCGGGACAGCAGAAGAGACCCAGTACTTC. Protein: CASGTGTAEETQYF.

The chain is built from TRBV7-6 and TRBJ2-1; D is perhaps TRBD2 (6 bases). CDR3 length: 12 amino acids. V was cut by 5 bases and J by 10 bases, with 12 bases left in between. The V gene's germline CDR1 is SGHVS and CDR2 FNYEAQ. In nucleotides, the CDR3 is TGTGCCAGCAGCGGGTGGAGGGCCGAGCAGTTCTTC. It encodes CASSGWRAEQFF.

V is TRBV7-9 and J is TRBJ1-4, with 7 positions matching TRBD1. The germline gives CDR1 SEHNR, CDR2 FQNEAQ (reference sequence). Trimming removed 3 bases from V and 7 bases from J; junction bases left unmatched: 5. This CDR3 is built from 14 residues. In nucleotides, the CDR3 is TGTGCCAGCAGCTTGGACAGGTCGGGTGAAAAACTGTTTTTT. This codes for CASSLDRSGEKLFF.

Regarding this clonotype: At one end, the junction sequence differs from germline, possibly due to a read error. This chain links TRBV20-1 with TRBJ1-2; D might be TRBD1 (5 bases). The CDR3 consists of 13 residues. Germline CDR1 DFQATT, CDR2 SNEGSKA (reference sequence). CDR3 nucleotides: TGCAGTGCTGGGGGGGTTAGACCGACTGTCGAATACTTC. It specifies CSAGGVRPTVEYF.

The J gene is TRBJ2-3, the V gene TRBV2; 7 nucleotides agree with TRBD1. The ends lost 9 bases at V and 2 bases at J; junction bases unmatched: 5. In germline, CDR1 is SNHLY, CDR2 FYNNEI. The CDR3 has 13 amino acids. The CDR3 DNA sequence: TGTGCCAGTGACAGGGTCATCACAGATACGCAGTATTTT. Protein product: CASDRVITDTQYF.

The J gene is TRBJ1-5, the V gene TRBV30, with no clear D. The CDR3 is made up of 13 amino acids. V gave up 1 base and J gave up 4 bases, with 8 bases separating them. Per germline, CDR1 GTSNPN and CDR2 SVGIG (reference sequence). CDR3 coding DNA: TGTGCCTGGAGTGAGGACGGGAATCAGCCCCAGCATTTT. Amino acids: CAWSEDGNQPQHF.

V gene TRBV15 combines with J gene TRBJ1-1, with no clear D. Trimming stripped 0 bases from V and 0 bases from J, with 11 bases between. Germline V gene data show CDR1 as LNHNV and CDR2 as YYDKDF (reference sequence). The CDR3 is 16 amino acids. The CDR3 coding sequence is TGTGCCACCAGCAGAGATCCTAGGTTCCTGAACACTGAAGCTTTCTTT. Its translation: CATSRDPRFLNTEAFF.

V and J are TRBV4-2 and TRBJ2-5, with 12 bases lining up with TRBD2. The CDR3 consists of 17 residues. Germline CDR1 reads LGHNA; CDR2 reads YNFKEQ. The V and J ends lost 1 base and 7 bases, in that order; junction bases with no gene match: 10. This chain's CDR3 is CASSQVGETSGGGTQYF. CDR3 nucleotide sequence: TGTGCCAGCAGCCAAGTGGGCGAGACTAGCGGGGGTGGGACCCAGTACTTC.